What follows are 11 T cell receptor beta chains derived from one specimen sequenced in a study of T cells in localized non-small cell lung cancer. Sequencing was performed with immunoSEQ multiplex PCR; in TCRdb, only in-frame clones are kept and a portion is missing. The table has about 55,000 clones, over 80% seen once; the top ten hold 17%. Sequenced material: peripheral blood mononuclear cells, taken before any cancer treatment. The receptors derive from a man between 40 and 69 years old with stage III lung adenocarcinoma.

The chain combines TRBV25-1 with TRBJ2-5; D gene uncertain. Germline lookup yields CDR1 MGHDK and CDR2 SYGVNS. The ends were cut back, 4 bases at V and 0 bases at J, with 15 bases in the middle. The CDR3 has 16 residues. The CDR3 DNA reads as TGTGCCAGCAGTGGGTCAGTGGGGTTGTACCAAGAGACCCAGTACTTC. It translates to CASSGSVGLYQETQYF.

CDR3 nucleotides: TGCGCCAGCAGCCAAGCCACCGGGACTACCAATGAGCAGTTCTTC. It is translated as CASSQATGTTNEQFF. The chain combines TRBV4-3 with TRBJ2-1; 7 nucleotides match TRBD2. V trimming: 1 base; J trimming: 6 bases; junction bases outside the gene matches: 6. This CDR3 has 15 amino acids. CDR1 LGHNA and CDR2 YSLEER come from the germline V gene.

The CDR3 region has the DNA TGCAGCGTTGACGGGAGTATTACCGGTGGCTACACCTTC. Translated: CSVDGSITGGYTF. The V gene is TRBV29-1, the J gene TRBJ1-2; D is ambiguous. Germline CDR1 and CDR2: SQVTM and ANQGSEA. V was trimmed by 3 bases and J by 7 bases, leaving 15 bases between them. CDR3 length: 13 amino acids.

The chain employs TRBV25-1 and TRBJ2-5; D may be TRBD2 (6 bases). Germline CDR1 reads MGHDK; CDR2 reads SYGVNS. CDR3 length equals 14 residues. The V end lost 2 bases, the J end lost 5 bases, and 12 bases lay between the germline ends. In DNA form, the CDR3 reads TGTGCCAGCAGTGAAGGAGGGATATCGGAGACCCAGTACTTC. As protein: CASSEGGISETQYF.

CDR3 sequence (DNA): TGCAGCGTCGCGGGGACGGCTGAAGCTTTCTTT. It yields the protein CSVAGTAEAFF. This chain links TRBV29-1 with TRBJ1-1; possibly TRBD1 for D (5 bases). CDR3 length: 11 amino acids. V lost 6 bases, J lost 6 bases, and 11 bases lay in between. Germline loops: CDR1 SQVTM, CDR2 ANQGSEA.

This sequence joins TRBV18 and TRBJ2-5; no clear D gene. The CDR3 loop spans 15 amino acids. Germline lookup yields CDR1 KGHSH and CDR2 LQKENI. Trimming removed 0 bases from V and 1 base from J, with 9 bases in between. In nucleotides, the CDR3 is TGTGCCAGCTCACCACCTTCCGGATTCCAAGAGACCCAGTACTTC. Its translation: CASSPPSGFQETQYF.

Concerning this clone itself: One end of the junction is discordant with germline, which a read error may explain. Other DNA sequences from this sample encode an identical CDR3 as well. The J gene is TRBJ2-6, the V gene TRBV6-1; tentative D call: TRBD1 (5 bases). The germline V gene encodes CDR1 MNHNS and CDR2 SASEGT. This CDR3 comprises 15 residues. The CDR3 bases are TGTGCCAGCGGGAAAGACAGCCCTGGGGCCAATGTCCTGACTTTC. The encoded protein is CASGKDSPGANVLTF.

V gene TRBV4-2 combines with J gene TRBJ1-5; a possible D gene is TRBD1 (6 bases). Trimming took off 1 base at V and 7 bases at J, with 17 bases between the two ends. The V gene's germline CDR1 is LGHNA and CDR2 YNFKEQ. This CDR3 region has 16 residues. The CDR3 loop is CASSQASTGFGQPQHF. CDR3 bases: TGTGCCAGCAGCCAAGCCTCCACAGGGTTTGGCCAGCCCCAGCATTTT.

V usage is TRBV4-3 and J usage is TRBJ1-2; 8 nucleotides match TRBD1. Germline V lookup: CDR1 LGHNA, CDR2 YSLEER. This CDR3 comprises 17 residues. Germline trimming cut 4 bases from V and 1 base from J; bases unmatched to any gene: 11. The CDR3 bases are TGCGCCAGCAGCCGAGGGGCAGGGGGCGTGGGTAACTATGGCTACACCTTC. Its protein is CASSRGAGGVGNYGYTF.

This clone was recorded only once. The V gene is TRBV2, the J gene TRBJ2-7, with 8 positions matching TRBD2. V was pared by 9 bases and J by 0 bases, with 4 bases of the junction left unmatched. Germline V lookup: CDR1 SNHLY, CDR2 FYNNEI. The CDR3 has 13 residues. CDR3 DNA: TGTGCCAGTGACGGGACTAGCTCCTACGAGCAGTACTTC. Translated, it gives CASDGTSSYEQYF.

DNA for the CDR3: TGTGCCAGCAGTTACTCGGAACGGGCGGGATACGAGCAGTACTTC. This sequence encodes CASSYSERAGYEQYF. The chain links TRBV6-5 to TRBJ2-7; possibly TRBD2 for D (6 bases). V was cut by 0 bases and J by 4 bases, with 13 bases left in between. Germline V gene sequence: CDR1 MNHEY, CDR2 SVGAGI. The CDR3 is 15 residues long.